One and the same sample provided the 12 T cell receptor beta chains below, sequenced in a study of T cell responses to AZD1222 COVID-19 vaccine. TCRdb's table, derived via immunoSEQ multiplex PCR, lists solely in-frame clones and lacks some. The sample carries 100,000 to 150,000 clones, 86% recorded once. The sample in question was peripheral blood, obtained on day 0 of AZD1222 vaccination. The origin of the receptors is an adult in good health.

V and J are TRBV3-1 (or the pseudogene TRBV3-2) and TRBJ1-1; D is unclear. V shed 1 base and J shed 2 bases, with 8 bases lying between them. CDR1 is LGHDT and CDR2 is YNNKEL in the germline V gene (reference sequence). The CDR3 has 14 amino acids. CDR3 coding DNA: TGTGCCAGCAGCCAAGGCCCAGATAACACTGAAGCTTTCTTT. Residues: CASSQGPDNTEAFF.

Comment on this clone: This sample includes further DNA sequences coding for the same CDR3. The V call is TRBV7-2, the J call TRBJ2-2, with D maybe TRBD2 (5 bases). The CDR3 covers 15 residues. From germline, CDR1 is SGHTA and CDR2 FQGNSA. Trimming removed 3 bases at V and 2 bases at J, with 10 bases between. The CDR3 nucleotides read TGTGCCAGCAGCTTTTCGGGAACTAACACCGGGGAGCTGTTTTTT. Translating gives CASSFSGTNTGELFF.

This chain uses TRBV27 with TRBJ2-4; maybe TRBD2 (6 bases). The CDR3 spans 14 residues. Germline V CDR1 and CDR2: MNHEY, SMNVEV (reference sequence). Trimming stripped 4 bases from V and 7 bases from J, with 14 bases between. CDR3 in amino acids: CASSSSTRNNIQYF. CDR3 sequence (DNA): TGTGCCAGCAGTTCCTCGACTAGAAACAACATTCAGTACTTC.

The rearrangement links TRBV9 to TRBJ1-4; perhaps TRBD1 as D (5 bases). The germline V gene has CDR1 SGDLS and CDR2 YYNGEE. Trimming left V 1 base short and J 0 bases short, with 22 bases between. The CDR3 length is 20 residues. Written as DNA, the CDR3 is TGTGCCAGCAGCGTATCCCCGGGGGGGGAGCAGACTTCAACTAATGAAAAACTGTTTTTT. This gives the protein CASSVSPGGEQTSTNEKLFF.

This clone was observed a handful of times. This chain joins TRBV6-5 and TRBJ1-6; D unresolved. Trimming pared 6 bases from V and 7 bases from J, leaving 13 bases between. The length of the CDR3 is 14 residues. Germline values: CDR1 MNHEY, CDR2 SVGAGI. The CDR3 DNA sequence: TGTGCCAGCAGGGTCACTTTGGGGAATTCACCCCTCCACTTT. Translating gives CASRVTLGNSPLHF.

V and J are TRBV7-3 and TRBJ2-7; D is perhaps TRBD1 or TRBD2 (5 bases each). Germline loops: CDR1 SGHTA, CDR2 FQGTGA. V lost 5 bases to trimming and J lost 2 bases, with 16 bases between them. The CDR3 sequence is 15 residues long. The CDR3: CASSPSWGSPYEQYF. The DNA of the CDR3 is TGTGCCAGCAGCCCGTCTTGGGGGTCCCCCTACGAGCAGTACTTC.

This sequence joins TRBV7-2 and TRBJ1-1; TRBD1 matches 7 bases. CDR3 length: 15 amino acids. The J segment lost 5 bases and the V segment lost 4 bases, leaving 10 bases of the junction unmatched. Germline-derived CDR1 and CDR2 are SGHTA and FQGNSA. The CDR3 is CASSSNRGARTEAFF. CDR3 in DNA: TGTGCCAGCAGCTCGAACAGGGGAGCGAGGACTGAAGCTTTCTTT.

The rearrangement joins TRBV13 to TRBJ2-7; D gene unclear. This CDR3 is built from 14 residues. Between the trimmed V and J ends, which lost 0 bases and 2 bases, there was a span of 8 bases. The germline V gene encodes CDR1 PRHDT and CDR2 FYEKMQ (reference sequence). The CDR3 nucleotides read TGTGCCAGCAGCTTAGGGCCAGTTACCTACGAGCAGTACTTC. The encoded protein is CASSLGPVTYEQYF.

V gene TRBV28 combines with J gene TRBJ2-1; 9 bases are a match to TRBD2. The CDR3 loop spans 18 amino acids. The V gene's germline CDR1 is MDHEN and CDR2 SYDVKM. J gave up 4 bases and V 2 bases, and 12 bases lay outside the gene matches. CDR3: CASSLHARLLAGYNEQFF. Here the CDR3 DNA reads TGTGCCAGCAGTTTACATGCCCGATTACTAGCGGGTTACAATGAGCAGTTCTTC. The variable domain in full, completed from reference TRBV28 and TRBJ2-1, reads DVKVTQSSRYLVKRTGEKVFLECVQDMDHENMFWYRQDPGLGLRLIYFSYDVKMKEKGDIPEGYSVSREKKERFSLILESASTNQTSMYLCASSLHARLLAGYNEQFFGPGTRLTVL.

The J gene is TRBJ1-1, the V gene TRBV6-5, with TRBD1 identical over 7 bases. J lost 7 bases, V lost 0 bases, and 5 bases had no gene match. CDR1 is MNHEY, CDR2 SVGAGI, per germline. The CDR3 extends over 14 amino acids. CDR3 sequence (DNA): TGTGCCAGCAGTTACTCAAACAGGGGTGGTGAAGCTTTCTTT. Its protein product is CASSYSNRGGEAFF.

V gene TRBV18 combines with J gene TRBJ2-3; 10 bases line up with TRBD1. The germline gives CDR1 KGHSH, CDR2 LQKENI. The CDR3 loop spans 14 amino acids. The trim removed 3 bases at V and 8 bases at J, leaving 5 bases unmatched. Written as DNA, the CDR3 is TGTGCCAGCTCACCGACAGGGGGCGAAGTTACGCAGTATTTT. Translated, it gives CASSPTGGEVTQYF.

The chain couples TRBV7-9 to TRBJ2-1, with TRBD1 identical over 10 bases. Trimming cost V 5 bases and J 9 bases; bases outside gene matches: 10. CDR1 is SEHNR and CDR2 is FQNEAQ in the germline V gene (reference sequence). The CDR3 consists of 15 residues. The DNA of the CDR3 is TGTGCCAGCAGCCCCGGGACAGGGGAGAGAGGTGAGCAGTTCTTC. Encoded protein: CASSPGTGERGEQFF.